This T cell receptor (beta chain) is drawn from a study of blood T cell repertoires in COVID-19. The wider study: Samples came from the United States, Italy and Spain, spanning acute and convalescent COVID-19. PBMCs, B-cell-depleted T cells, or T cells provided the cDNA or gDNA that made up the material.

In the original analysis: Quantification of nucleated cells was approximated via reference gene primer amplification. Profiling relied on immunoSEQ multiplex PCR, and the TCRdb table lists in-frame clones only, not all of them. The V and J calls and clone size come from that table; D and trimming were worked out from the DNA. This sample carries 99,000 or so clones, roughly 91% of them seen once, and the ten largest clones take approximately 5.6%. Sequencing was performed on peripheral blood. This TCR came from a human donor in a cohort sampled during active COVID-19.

The CDR3 nucleotides read TGCGCCAGCAGCTTGTATGGACAGAACTATGGCTACACCTTC. Protein sequence: CASSLYGQNYGYTF. The rearrangement joins TRBV5-1 to TRBJ1-2, with D perhaps TRBD1 (6 bases). V gave up 1 base and J gave up 2 bases, with 9 bases separating them. The CDR3 has 14 residues. Germline V gene lookup returns CDR1 SGHRS and CDR2 YFSETQ. Full variable domain (outside the CDR3, taken from reference TRBV5-1 and TRBJ1-2): KAGVTQTPRYLIKTRGQQVTLSCSPISGHRSVSWYQQTPGQGLQFLFEYFSETQRNKGNFPGRFSGRQFSNSRSEMNVSTLELGDSALYLCASSLYGQNYGYTFGSGTRLTVV.